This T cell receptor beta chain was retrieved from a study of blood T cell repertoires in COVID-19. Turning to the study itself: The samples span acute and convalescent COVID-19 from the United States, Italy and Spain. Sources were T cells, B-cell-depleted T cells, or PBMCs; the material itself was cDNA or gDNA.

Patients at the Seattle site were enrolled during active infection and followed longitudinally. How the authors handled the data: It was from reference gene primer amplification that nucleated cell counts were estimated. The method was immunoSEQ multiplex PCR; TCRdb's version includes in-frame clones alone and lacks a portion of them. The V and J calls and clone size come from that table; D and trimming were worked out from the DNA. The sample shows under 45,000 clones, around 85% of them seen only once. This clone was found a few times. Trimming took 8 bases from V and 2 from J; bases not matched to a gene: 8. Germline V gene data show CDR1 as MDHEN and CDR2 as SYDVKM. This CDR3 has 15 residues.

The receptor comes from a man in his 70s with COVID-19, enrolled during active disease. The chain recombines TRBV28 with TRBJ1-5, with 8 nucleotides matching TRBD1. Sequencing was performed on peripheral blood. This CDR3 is CASRSGGFGNQPQHF. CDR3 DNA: TGTGCCAGCCGCTCAGGGGGCTTCGGCAATCAGCCCCAGCATTTT.